This TCR beta chain was captured by sequencing in a study of OX40 agonist ivuxolimab in advanced cancers. Across the study: Patients received ivuxolimab, an agonistic anti-OX40 (CD134) antibody.

Trimming shortened V by 2 bases and J by 6 bases, and 4 bases separated the two germline ends. Germline V gives CDR1 SGHAT, CDR2 FQNNGV. The CDR3 runs 11 residues. The assay was immunoSEQ multiplex PCR, and TCRdb's table has in-frame clones only and misses some. The sample lists about 62,000 clones, approximately 88% occurring once. The genes are TRBV11-2 and TRBJ1-1; D gene uncertain. This receptor was taken from an adult with an advanced solid tumor such as melanoma, head and neck, liver or kidney cancer. The material was CD4+ or CD8+ T cells sorted from blood, obtained in a trial of the OX40 agonist ivuxolimab. The CDR3 spells CASSLWSEAFF. CDR3 coding DNA: TGTGCCAGCAGCTTATGGTCTGAAGCTTTCTTT.